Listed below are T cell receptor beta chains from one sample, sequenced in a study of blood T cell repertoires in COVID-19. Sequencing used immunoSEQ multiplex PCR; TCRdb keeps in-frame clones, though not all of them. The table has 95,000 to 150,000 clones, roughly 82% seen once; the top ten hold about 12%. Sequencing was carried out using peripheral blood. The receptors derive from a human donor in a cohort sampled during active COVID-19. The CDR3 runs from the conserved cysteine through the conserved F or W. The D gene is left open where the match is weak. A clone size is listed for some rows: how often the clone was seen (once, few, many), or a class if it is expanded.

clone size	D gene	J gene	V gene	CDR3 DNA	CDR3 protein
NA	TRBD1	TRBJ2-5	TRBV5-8	TGTGCCAGCAGCTTCTGGCAGGGGGCCATGTACCAAGAGACCCAGTACTTC	CASSFWQGAMYQETQYF
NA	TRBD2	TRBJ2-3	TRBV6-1	TGTGCCAGCAGTGAAGGGGCTAGCGGGGGGGCTAATACGCAGTATTTT	CASSEGASGGANTQYF
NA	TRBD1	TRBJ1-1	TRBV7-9	TGTGCCAGCAGCTTAAGCCCGGGGGACAGGGTAACTGAAGCTTTCTTT	CASSLSPGDRVTEAFF
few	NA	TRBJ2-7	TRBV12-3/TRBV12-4	TGTGCCAGCAGTTTACGGACAATCTACGAGCAGTACTTC	CASSLRTIYEQYF
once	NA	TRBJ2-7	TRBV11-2	TGTGCCAGCAGCTCCGTCCACGAGCAGTACTTC	CASSSVHEQYF
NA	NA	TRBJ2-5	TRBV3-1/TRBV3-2	TGTGCCAGCAGCCAAGTACCAGGAGAGACCCAGTACTTC	CASSQVPGETQYF
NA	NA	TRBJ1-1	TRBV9	TGTGCCAGCAGCCCGACAGGTCGCATGAACACTGAAGCTTTCTTT	CASSPTGRMNTEAFF
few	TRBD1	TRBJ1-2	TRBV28	TGTGCCAGCAGCAAAACAGGGGTGGGAAGGTATGGCTACACCTTC	CASSKTGVGRYGYTF
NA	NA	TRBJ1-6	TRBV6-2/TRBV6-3	TGTGCCAGCAGTTACGCAGGCGATAATTCACCCCTCCACTTT	CASSYAGDNSPLHF
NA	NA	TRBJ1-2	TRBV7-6	TGTGCCAGCAGCCCCGTCGGCGGGTGGTATGGCTACACCTTC	CASSPVGGWYGYTF
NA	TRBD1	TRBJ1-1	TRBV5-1	TGCGCCAGCAGCTCGGACAGGGGCGCTACTGAAGCTTTCTTT	CASSSDRGATEAFF
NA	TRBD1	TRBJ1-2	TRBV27	TGTGCCAGCAGCTATACAGGGGGCTATGGCTACACCTTC	CASSYTGGYGYTF
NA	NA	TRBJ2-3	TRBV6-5	TGTGCCAGCAGTTACACAGGCAGGGGGGCAGATACGCAGTATTTT	CASSYTGRGADTQYF
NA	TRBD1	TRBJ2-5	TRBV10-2	TGCGCCAGCAGGAGGGATCGACAGGGTCAAGAGACCCAGTACTTC	CASRRDRQGQETQYF
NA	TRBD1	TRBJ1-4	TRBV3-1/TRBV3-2	TGTGCCAGCAGCCAAGGCGCATCCGGGACAGGGAGTGAAAAACTGTTTTTT	CASSQGASGTGSEKLFF